A selection of T cell receptor beta chains follows, all from one sample in a study of shared clonotypes between healthy human individuals. Clones were sequenced by immunoSEQ multiplex PCR, and TCRdb holds only the in-frame ones, with some missing. This table has roughly 1,500,000 clones, nearly 99% appearing once. The sample taken for sequencing was naive CD4+ T cells sorted from blood. Source of these receptors: a man aged 25-45 years in good health. CDR3s include the opening cysteine and the closing phenylalanine or tryptophan. A D gene is named only where the DNA matches it firmly. Some rows mark clone size as missing; the rest say once, few, many or name a class of expanded clone.

d_gene	abundance	j_gene	v_gene	CDR3aa	CDR3nt
-	-	TRBJ2-5	TRBV27	CAVSGILSQETQYF	TGTGCCGTCTCCGGGATCCTATCCCAAGAGACCCAGTACTTC
-	-	TRBJ2-2	TRBV9	CASSVVRSGPGELFF	TGTGCCAGCAGCGTAGTAAGGTCGGGCCCCGGGGAGCTGTTTTTT
-	-	TRBJ1-5	TRBV28	CASSRRVAWQPQHF	TGTGCCAGCAGCCGCAGGGTCGCATGGCAGCCCCAGCATTTT
-	-	TRBJ2-5	TRBV5-6	CASSLKAGAETQYF	TGTGCCAGCAGCTTGAAGGCAGGGGCAGAGACCCAGTACTTC
-	-	TRBJ1-5	TRBV19	CASSTDGAENQPQHF	TGTGCCAGTAGTACGGACGGAGCAGAAAATCAGCCCCAGCATTTT
-	-	TRBJ1-4	TRBV11-2	CASSSHREKLFF	TGTGCCAGCAGCTCCCATCGTGAAAAACTGTTTTTT
TRBD1	-	TRBJ2-1	TRBV2	CASSVIQGKNEQFF	TGTGCCAGCAGTGTTATACAGGGGAAGAATGAGCAGTTCTTC
-	-	TRBJ2-1	TRBV30	CAWIWRTQEGGYNEQFF	TGTGCCTGGATATGGCGGACCCAAGAAGGAGGTTACAATGAGCAGTTCTTC
-	-	TRBJ1-2	TRBV7-9	CASSLTTKGYTF	TGTGCCAGCAGCTTGACTACAAAAGGCTACACCTTC
-	-	TRBJ2-7	TRBV21-1	CASSRTGTGTDEQYF	TGTGCCAGCAGCAGGACCGGGACAGGCACCGACGAGCAGTACTTC
-	-	TRBJ1-5	TRBV6-1	CAVNDISNQPQHF	TGTGCCGTAAATGACATTAGCAATCAGCCCCAGCATTTT
-	-	TRBJ1-3	TRBV6-1	CASSRRLSGNTIYF	TGTGCCAGCTCCCGAAGACTCTCTGGAAACACCATATATTTT
-	-	TRBJ1-2	TRBV19	CASTPQSQAIYGYTF	TGTGCCAGTACCCCACAAAGTCAGGCCATCTATGGCTACACCTTC
-	-	TRBJ2-7	TRBV5-6	CASSPRAGGYEQYF	TGTGCCAGCAGCCCACGGGCAGGGGGGTACGAGCAGTACTTC
-	-	TRBJ2-2	TRBV20-1	CKTINTGELFF	TGCAAAACTATCAACACCGGGGAGCTGTTTTTT
-	-	TRBJ2-1	TRBV27	CASRRRNEQFF	TGTGCCAGCAGGCGACGGAATGAGCAGTTCTTC
-	-	TRBJ2-2	TRBV7-2	CASSQIVSGTGELFF	TGTGCCAGCAGCCAGATCGTATCAGGGACCGGGGAGCTGTTTTTT
TRBD1	-	TRBJ1-5	TRBV27	CASSNDRVLPQHF	TGTGCCAGCAGTAACGACAGGGTCCTGCCCCAGCATTTT
TRBD2	once	TRBJ2-7	TRBV29-1	CSVIGTSGTSYEQYF	TGCAGCGTCATCGGGACTAGCGGGACCTCCTACGAGCAGTACTTC
TRBD2	-	TRBJ2-7	TRBV18	CASSPQSSGSYEQYF	TGTGCCAGCTCACCACAGTCTAGCGGGAGTTACGAGCAGTACTTC
TRBD1	-	TRBJ2-7	TRBV9	CASSVGQGAGEQYF	TGTGCCAGCAGCGTAGGTCAGGGGGCAGGGGAGCAGTACTTC
-	-	TRBJ1-1	TRBV6-5	CASSRALGGSEAFF	TGTGCCAGCAGTCGGGCTCTAGGGGGGAGTGAAGCTTTCTTT
TRBD2	-	TRBJ2-7	TRBV4-1	CASSLRAGGPSYEQYF	TGCGCCAGCAGCCTAAGAGCGGGAGGGCCTTCCTACGAGCAGTACTTC
-	-	TRBJ2-7	TRBV10-2	CASRLTAGSSYEQYF	TGCGCCAGCAGGTTGACAGCCGGAAGCTCCTACGAGCAGTACTTC
-	-	TRBJ2-2	TRBV28	CAHRVGGSNGELFF	TGTGCCCACAGGGTGGGAGGGTCGAACGGGGAGCTGTTTTTT
-	-	TRBJ2-5	TRBV6-5	CASSLSFIRSETQYF	TGTGCCAGCAGTCTCTCCTTTATTCGCTCCGAGACCCAGTACTTC
TRBD1	-	TRBJ2-7	TRBV7-2	CASSLVGDRAYEQYF	TGTGCCAGCAGCTTAGTTGGAGACAGGGCCTACGAGCAGTACTTC